Sequencing of this TCR beta chain was carried out in a study of spatial heterogeneity in lung cancer. Judged by abundance, this clonotype is medium-sized. Its antigen is not identified. The germline CDR1 and CDR2 sequences are DFQATT and SNEGSKA (reference sequence). The ends were cut back, 7 bases at V and 5 bases at J, with 17 bases in the middle. This CDR3 contains 13 residues. Stated time point: sample taken at primary tumor resection. In each case, whole RNA from tumor, nontumor lung or frozen PBMC was sequenced unsorted. Regarding the study as a whole: How many expanded intratumoral alpha and beta TCRs were present tracked the tumor mutation count, which was a count of nonsynonymous mutations.

From the 5' RACE reads, TCRdb called clonotypes with MiXCR, one entry per CDR3 protein. The repertoire holds 9,000 to 13,000 distinct CDR3 sequences, with roughly 8% as singletons. This receptor was obtained from a female donor with early-stage non-small cell lung cancer. The chain employs TRBV20-1 and TRBJ2-5; a weak D match, TRBD1 (5 bases). The sample here was lung tumor tissue, taken at surgery. CDR3 loop: CSVTLTDGETQYF. Written as DNA, the CDR3 is TGCAGTGTAACCCTGACAGATGGGGAGACCCAGTACTTC.